Below, 10 T cell receptor beta chains from the same sample are listed, as sequenced in a study of metastatic and nonmetastatic thyroid tumors. TCRdb reassembled clones from the PCR reads with MiXCR. Of about 49,000 clones listed, approximately 20% were seen once; the top ten hold 4% to 5%. Among the patients, none had received any treatment before thyroid surgery. The specimen was blood. The receptors were sampled from a female donor with papillary thyroid cancer or a benign thyroid nodule (not recorded which). Some clones in this sample may be carry-over from other donors' samples.

The table lists this clone with many counts. This chain uses TRBV18 with TRBJ2-1; 13 bases fit TRBD2. V shed 2 bases and J 9 bases; nucleotides not matched to a gene: 4. This CDR3 spans 15 amino acids. Germline CDR1 KGHSH, CDR2 LQKENI. The CDR3 nucleotides read TGTGCCAGCTCACCAGGACTAGCGGGAGTTGGTGAGCAGTTCTTC. It encodes CASSPGLAGVGEQFF.

This clone was observed at least ten times. The J gene is TRBJ2-7, the V gene TRBV7-9; possible D gene TRBD1, 6 bases. Between the trimmed V and J ends, which lost 4 bases and 1 base, there was a span of 11 bases. Germline CDR1 is SEHNR and CDR2 is FQNEAQ (reference sequence). CDR3 length equals 14 residues. CDR3: CASSYETGSYEQYF. CDR3 coding DNA: TGTGCCAGCAGCTACGAGACAGGTTCCTACGAGCAGTACTTC. Filled out from reference TRBV7-9 and TRBJ2-7, the complete variable domain reads DTGVSQNPRHKITKRGQNVTFRCDPISEHNRLYWYRQTLGQGPEFLTYFQNEAQLEKSRLLSDRFSAERPKGSFSTLEIQRTEQGDSAMYLCASSYETGSYEQYFGPGTRLTVT.

This clone showed up just a few times. The chain links TRBV12-3 or TRBV12-4 to TRBJ1-2, with TRBD1 identical over 7 bases. The CDR3 loop spans 13 amino acids. Trimming at V came to 6 bases and at J to 5 bases, leaving 6 bases not matched to a gene. CDR3 amino acids: CASSPDRLYGYTF. DNA of the CDR3: TGTGCCAGCAGCCCGGACAGGCTTTATGGCTACACCTTC.

In its sample, this clone was seen many times. This chain links TRBV5-1 with TRBJ2-7; D is uncertain. The CDR3 has 14 amino acids. Trimming removed 1 base from V and 0 bases from J, with 8 bases in between. The germline V gene has CDR1 SGHRS and CDR2 YFSETQ. In DNA, the CDR3 is TGCGCCAGCAGCTTGCGGCAGTACTCCTACGAGCAGTACTTC. It codes for CASSLRQYSYEQYF.

As concerns this clone: Sequence at one end of the junction differs from germline and may be a read error. The rearrangement links TRBV28 to TRBJ2-1; D might be TRBD2 (6 bases). This CDR3 contains 14 residues. Germline CDR1 reads MDHEN; CDR2 reads SYDVKM. CDR3: CAISSSMEGNEQFF. CDR3 sequence (DNA): TGTGCCATCAGTTCAAGTATGGAGGGCAATGAGCAGTTCTTC.

This clone appeared many times. V gene TRBV20-1 combines with J gene TRBJ1-1; D may be TRBD1 (6 bases). Trimming took off 0 bases at V and 0 bases at J, with 11 bases between the two ends. Germline-derived CDR1 and CDR2 are DFQATT and SNEGSKA (reference sequence). This CDR3 spans 15 amino acids. CDR3 protein: CSARDRDMMNTEAFF. In nucleotides, the CDR3 is TGCAGTGCTAGAGATCGGGACATGATGAACACTGAAGCTTTCTTT.

The chain carries TRBV5-6 and TRBJ2-5; D unresolved. Trimming cost V 1 base and J 5 bases, with 9 bases left between them. The CDR3 sequence is 13 residues long. Germline CDR1 SGHDT, CDR2 YYEEEE. DNA for the CDR3: TGTGCCAGCAGCTTGTCGGCAGGTGAGACCCAGTACTTC. Protein sequence: CASSLSAGETQYF. Using reference TRBV5-6 and TRBJ2-5 for the parts outside the CDR3, the full variable domain is DAGVTQSPTHLIKTRGQQVTLRCSPKSGHDTVSWYQQALGQGPQFIFQYYEEEERQRGNFPDRFSGHQFPNYSSELNVNALLLGDSALYLCASSLSAGETQYFGPGTRLLVL.

This chain connects TRBV4-1 to TRBJ2-7; the D is unclear. V was shortened by 5 bases and J by 5 bases, with 10 bases between the two germline ends. From germline, CDR1 is MGHRA and CDR2 YSYEKL. CDR3 length: 12 amino acids. The CDR3 DNA sequence: TGCGCCAGCAGCACAGTGAGCCACGAGCAGTACTTC. Translating gives CASSTVSHEQYF.

This clone came up many times. The chain recombines TRBV6-5 with TRBJ2-5, with 9 bases aligning to TRBD1. The CDR3 extends over 15 amino acids. Trimming removed 2 bases from V and 4 bases from J; junction bases left unmatched: 5. Per the germline V gene, CDR1 is MNHEY and CDR2 is SVGAGI. This chain's CDR3 is CASSYVGTGSETQYF. The CDR3 DNA reads as TGTGCCAGCAGTTACGTCGGGACAGGGTCAGAGACCCAGTACTTC.

Many counts were recorded for this clone. CDR3 region: CASSLKGFLEAFF. CDR3 in DNA: TGTGCCAGCAGTTTAAAGGGCTTCCTAGAAGCTTTCTTT. This chain uses TRBV28 with TRBJ1-1; D is uncertain. The CDR3 sequence is 13 residues long. Per the germline V gene, CDR1 is MDHEN and CDR2 is SYDVKM. Trimming cost V 2 bases and J 8 bases, with 12 bases left between them.